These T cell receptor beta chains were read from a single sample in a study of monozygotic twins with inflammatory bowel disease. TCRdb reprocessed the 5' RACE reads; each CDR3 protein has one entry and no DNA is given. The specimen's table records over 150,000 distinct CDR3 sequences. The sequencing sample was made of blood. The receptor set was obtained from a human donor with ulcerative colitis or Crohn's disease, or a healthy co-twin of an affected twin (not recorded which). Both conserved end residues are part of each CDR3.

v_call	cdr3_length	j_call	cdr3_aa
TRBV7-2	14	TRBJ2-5	CASSSHGTEETQYF
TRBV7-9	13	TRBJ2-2	CASSPSGTGELFF
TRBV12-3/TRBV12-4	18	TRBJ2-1	CASNPGLADVSSYNEQFF
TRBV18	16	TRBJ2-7	CASSPRSGGLNYEQYF
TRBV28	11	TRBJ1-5	CASADRGPQHF
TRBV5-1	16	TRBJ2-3	CASSPEIPGSPDTQYF
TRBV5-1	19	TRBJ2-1	CASSLGVAGGPYQGNEQFF
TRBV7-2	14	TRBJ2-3	CASSLSTYTDTQYF
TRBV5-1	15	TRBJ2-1	CARRVGGTVPQGQFF
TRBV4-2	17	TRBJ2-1	CASSQDRSGRAIDEQFF
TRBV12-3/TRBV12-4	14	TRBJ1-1	CASSPIGQALEAFF
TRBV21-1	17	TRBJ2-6	CASSKTGNTLGANVLTF
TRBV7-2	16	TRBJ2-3	CASSRWGQGSTDTQYF
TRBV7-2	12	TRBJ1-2	CASSPGHYGYTF
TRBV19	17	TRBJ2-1	CASSILLAGASYNEQFF
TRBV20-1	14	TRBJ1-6	CSAVRDLGNSPLHF
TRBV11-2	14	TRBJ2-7	CASSFSGRGYEQYF
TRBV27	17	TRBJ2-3	CASSTQILAGSTDTQYF
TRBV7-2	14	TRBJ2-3	CASSLWGPPRSQYF
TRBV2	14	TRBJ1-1	CASSVQGGWTEAFF
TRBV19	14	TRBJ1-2	CASSISGEVYGYTF
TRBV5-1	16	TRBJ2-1	CASSLTGLAAYNEQFF
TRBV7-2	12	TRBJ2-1	CASSLAPGEQFF
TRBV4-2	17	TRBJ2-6	CASSQLDRSSGANVLTF
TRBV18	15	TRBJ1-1	CASSLPGQLNTEAFF
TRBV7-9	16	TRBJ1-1	CASSQPGTGKNTEAFF
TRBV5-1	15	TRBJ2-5	CASSLVPGGLETQYF
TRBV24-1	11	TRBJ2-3	CATSGSDTQYF
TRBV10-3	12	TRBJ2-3	CAISLAGDTQYF
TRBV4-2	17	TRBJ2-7	CASSRNHGAGTSYEQYF
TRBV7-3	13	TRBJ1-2	CASSFADGDGYTF
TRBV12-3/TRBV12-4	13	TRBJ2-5	CASRKLGGETQYF
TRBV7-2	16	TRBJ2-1	CASSLGGDYSYNEQFF
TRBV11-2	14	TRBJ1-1	CASSFSVQGFEAFF
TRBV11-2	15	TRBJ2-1	CASSSVRPSDNEQFF
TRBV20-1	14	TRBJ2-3	CSAGTSGNSDTQYF
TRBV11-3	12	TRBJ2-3	CASGRASYTQYF
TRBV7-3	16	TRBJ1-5	CASSLTEGGTNQPQHF
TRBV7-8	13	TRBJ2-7	CASSLDPGDEQYF
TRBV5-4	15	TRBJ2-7	CASSLGGPRDYEQYF
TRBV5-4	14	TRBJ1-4	CASSLGQDNEKLFF
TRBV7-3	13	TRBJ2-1	CASSLYRDTEQFF
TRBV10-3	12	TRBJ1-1	CASRRGNTEAFF
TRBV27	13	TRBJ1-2	CASREGGSNGYTF
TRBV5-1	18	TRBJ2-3	CASSLSVLTRPFTDTQYF
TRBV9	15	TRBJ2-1	CASSVWASSYNEQFF
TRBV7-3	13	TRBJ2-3	CASSPDSTDTQYF
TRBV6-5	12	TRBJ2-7	CASGGRVNEQYF
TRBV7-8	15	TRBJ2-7	CASATAPSGVYEQYF
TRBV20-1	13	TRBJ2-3	CSARSQDTDTQYF
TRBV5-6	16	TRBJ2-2	CASSLSVNIPLGELFF